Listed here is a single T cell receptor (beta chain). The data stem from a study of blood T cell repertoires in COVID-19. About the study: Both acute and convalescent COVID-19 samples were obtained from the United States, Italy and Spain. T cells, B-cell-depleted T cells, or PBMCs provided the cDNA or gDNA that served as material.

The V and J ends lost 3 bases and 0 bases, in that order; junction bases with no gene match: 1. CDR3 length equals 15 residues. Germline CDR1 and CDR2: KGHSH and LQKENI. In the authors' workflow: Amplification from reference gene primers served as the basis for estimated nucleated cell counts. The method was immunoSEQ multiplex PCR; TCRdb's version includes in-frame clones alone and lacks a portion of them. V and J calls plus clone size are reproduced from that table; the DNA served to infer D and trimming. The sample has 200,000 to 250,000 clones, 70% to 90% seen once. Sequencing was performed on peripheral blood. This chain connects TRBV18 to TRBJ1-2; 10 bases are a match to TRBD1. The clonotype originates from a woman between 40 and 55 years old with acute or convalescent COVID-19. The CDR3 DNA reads TGTGCCAGCTCACCCGGACAGGGGGCTAACTATGGCTACACCTTC. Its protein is CASSPGQGANYGYTF.